This entry features one TCR beta chain sequence. Its specificity is not known. This CDR3 has 15 residues. Trimming cost V 7 bases and J 5 bases; bases outside gene matches: 6. The germline V gene has CDR1 MNHEY and CDR2 SVGEGT. This sample is drawn from a study of vaccination and CD4 T cells after COVID-19. General study points: Within the convalescent patients, spike mono-reactivity was found in 304 of 307 vaccine-specific clones.

Oncomine TCR Beta short-read sequencing was applied to DNA from cultured CD4+ T cells. TCRdb reprocessed the PCR reads with MiXCR, giving one entry per CDR3 protein. Of approximately 15,000 distinct CDR3 sequences listed, 78% are singletons. The treatment was: roughly 10-day PBMC culture with coronavirus spike peptide pools or control peptides (ViraFEST assay). T cells were expanded with peptide pools, and expanded clonotypes were identified by TCR sequencing. V usage is TRBV6-2 or TRBV6-3 and J usage is TRBJ2-5; TRBD2 matches 14 bases. The TCR was taken from a human donor who received a COVID-19 vaccine. The source was CD4+ T cells from blood, cultured in vitro, collected after SARS-CoV-2 vaccination. The CDR3 nucleotides read TGTGCCAGCAACCAGGGACTAGCGGGGGTGGAGACCCAGTACTTC. Its translation: CASNQGLAGVETQYF.